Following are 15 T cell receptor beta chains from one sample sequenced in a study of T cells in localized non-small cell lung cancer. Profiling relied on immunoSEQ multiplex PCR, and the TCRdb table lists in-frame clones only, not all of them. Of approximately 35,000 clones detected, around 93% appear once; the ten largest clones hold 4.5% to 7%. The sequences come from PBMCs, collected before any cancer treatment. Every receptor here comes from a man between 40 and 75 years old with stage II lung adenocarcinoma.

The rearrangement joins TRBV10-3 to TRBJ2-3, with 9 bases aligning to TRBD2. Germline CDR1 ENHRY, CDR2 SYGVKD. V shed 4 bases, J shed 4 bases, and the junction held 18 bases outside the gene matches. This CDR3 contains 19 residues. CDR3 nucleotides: TGTGCCATCAGTGTGAGTGGAGCGGGAGGCTTTGGTCGCCCAGATACGCAGTATTTT. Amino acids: CAISVSGAGGFGRPDTQYF.

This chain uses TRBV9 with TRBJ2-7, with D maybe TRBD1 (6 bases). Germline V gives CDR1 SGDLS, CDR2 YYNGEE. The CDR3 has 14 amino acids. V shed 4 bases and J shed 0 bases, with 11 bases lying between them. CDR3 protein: CASSRTDISYEQYF. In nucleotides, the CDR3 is TGTGCCAGCAGCCGGACAGATATCTCCTACGAGCAGTACTTC.

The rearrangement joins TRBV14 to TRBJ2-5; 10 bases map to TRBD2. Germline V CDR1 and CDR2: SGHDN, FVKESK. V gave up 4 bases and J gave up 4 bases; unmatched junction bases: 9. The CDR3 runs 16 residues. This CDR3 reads CASSPSGRAGRETQYF. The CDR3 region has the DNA TGTGCCAGCAGCCCCAGCGGGAGGGCCGGAAGAGAGACCCAGTACTTC.

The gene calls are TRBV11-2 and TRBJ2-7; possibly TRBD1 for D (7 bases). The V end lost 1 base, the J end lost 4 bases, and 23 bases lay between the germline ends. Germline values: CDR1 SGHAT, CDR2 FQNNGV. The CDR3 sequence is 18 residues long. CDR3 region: CASSLALRGALGGYEQYF. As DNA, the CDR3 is TGTGCCAGCAGCTTAGCCCTCAGGGGGGCGCTAGGGGGTTACGAGCAGTACTTC.

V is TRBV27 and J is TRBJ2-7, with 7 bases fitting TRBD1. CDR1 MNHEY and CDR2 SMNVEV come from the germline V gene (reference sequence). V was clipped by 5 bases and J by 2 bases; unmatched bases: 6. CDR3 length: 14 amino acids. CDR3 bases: TGTGCCAGCAGTGCGTCTAGGGGGCCCTACGAGCAGTACTTC. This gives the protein CASSASRGPYEQYF.

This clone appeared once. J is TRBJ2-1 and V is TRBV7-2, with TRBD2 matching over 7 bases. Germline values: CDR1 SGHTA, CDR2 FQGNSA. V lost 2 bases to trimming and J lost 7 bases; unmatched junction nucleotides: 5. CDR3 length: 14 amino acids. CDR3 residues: CASSLLAEGNEQFF. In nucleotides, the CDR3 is TGTGCCAGCAGCTTACTAGCGGAGGGGAATGAGCAGTTCTTC.

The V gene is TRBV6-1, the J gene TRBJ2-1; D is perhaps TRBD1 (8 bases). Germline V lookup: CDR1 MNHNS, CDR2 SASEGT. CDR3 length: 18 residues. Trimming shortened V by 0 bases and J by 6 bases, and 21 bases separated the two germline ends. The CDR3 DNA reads TGTGCCAGCAGTGAAGCGGGGGGGGCAGGGGGCGCAGTCAATGAGCAGTTCTTC. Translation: CASSEAGGAGGAVNEQFF.

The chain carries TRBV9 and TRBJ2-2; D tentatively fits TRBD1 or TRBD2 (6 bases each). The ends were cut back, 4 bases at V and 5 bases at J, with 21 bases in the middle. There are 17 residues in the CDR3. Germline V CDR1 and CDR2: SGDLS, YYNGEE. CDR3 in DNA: TGTGCCAGCAGCACTCACGGGAGATCAAGGGGGACCGGGGAGCTGTTTTTT. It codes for CASSTHGRSRGTGELFF.

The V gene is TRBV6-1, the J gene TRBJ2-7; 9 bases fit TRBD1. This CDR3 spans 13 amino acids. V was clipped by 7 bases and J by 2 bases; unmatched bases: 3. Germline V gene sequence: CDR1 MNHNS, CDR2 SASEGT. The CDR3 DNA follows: TGTGCCAGCACCTGGGACAGGGCCTACGAGCAGTACTTC. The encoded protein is CASTWDRAYEQYF.

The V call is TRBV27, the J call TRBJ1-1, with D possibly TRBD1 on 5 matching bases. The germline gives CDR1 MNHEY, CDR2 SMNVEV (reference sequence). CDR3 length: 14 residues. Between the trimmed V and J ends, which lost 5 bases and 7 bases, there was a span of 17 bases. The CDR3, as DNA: TGTGCCAGCAGTCTCAGGGTGGAGGGCCATGAAGCTTTCTTT. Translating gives CASSLRVEGHEAFF.

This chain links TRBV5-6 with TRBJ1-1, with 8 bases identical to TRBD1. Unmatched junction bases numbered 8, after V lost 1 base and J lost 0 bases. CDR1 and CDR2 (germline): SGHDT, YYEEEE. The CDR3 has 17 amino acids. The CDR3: CASSLNRGNQMNTEAFF. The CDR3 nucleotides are TGTGCCAGCAGCTTGAACAGGGGGAACCAAATGAACACTGAAGCTTTCTTT.

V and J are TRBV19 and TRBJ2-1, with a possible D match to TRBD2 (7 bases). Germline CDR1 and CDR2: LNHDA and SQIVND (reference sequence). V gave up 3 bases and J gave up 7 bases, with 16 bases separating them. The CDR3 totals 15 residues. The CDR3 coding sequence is TGTGCCAGTAGTATTAGGGGGGGCCTGGGAAATGAGCAGTTCTTC. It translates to CASSIRGGLGNEQFF.

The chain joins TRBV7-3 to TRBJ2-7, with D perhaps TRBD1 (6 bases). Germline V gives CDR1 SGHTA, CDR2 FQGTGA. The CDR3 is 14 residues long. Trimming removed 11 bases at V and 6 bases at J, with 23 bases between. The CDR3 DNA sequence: TGTGCCGGTAGCTTAACACGGACAGCCTCCGAGCAGTACTTC. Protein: CAGSLTRTASEQYF.

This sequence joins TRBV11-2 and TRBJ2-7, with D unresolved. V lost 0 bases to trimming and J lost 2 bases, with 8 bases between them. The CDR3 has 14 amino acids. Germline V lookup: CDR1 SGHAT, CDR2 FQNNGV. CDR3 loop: CASSLDGGPYEQYF. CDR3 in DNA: TGTGCCAGCAGCTTAGATGGTGGGCCCTACGAGCAGTACTTC.

The CDR3 nucleotides read TGTGCCAGCAGCTTAGGGTCCGGTGAAGCTTTCTTT. It translates to CASSLGSGEAFF. The chain has TRBV11-3 and TRBJ1-1; D is ambiguous. Looked up from germline, CDR1 is SGHNT and CDR2 is YENEEA. The CDR3 runs 12 residues. Trimming left V 1 base short and J 7 bases short, with 7 bases between.